The T cell receptor (beta chain) under discussion was sequenced for a study of blood T cell repertoires in COVID-19. Overall study context: PBMCs, B-cell-depleted T cells, or T cells provided the cDNA or gDNA that made up the material.

Original data processing: Reference gene primers were amplified, and this amplification served to estimate nucleated cell counts. Assay: immunoSEQ multiplex PCR; the TCRdb copy retains only in-frame clones and omits some. V and J calls and clone size are those listed in that table; D and trimming were worked out from the DNA. The table has around 200,000 clones, roughly 89% seen once. Trimming cost V 6 bases and J 5 bases, with 16 bases left between them. The CDR3 extends over 15 amino acids. CDR1 is MNHEY, CDR2 SVGAGI, per germline. The TCR sequence derives from a man aged 55 to 70 who had recovered from COVID-19. What was sequenced was peripheral blood. The J gene is TRBJ2-2, the V gene TRBV6-5; D is possibly TRBD1 (7 bases). CDR3 residues: CASRLEGARTGELFF. In nucleotides, the CDR3 is TGTGCCAGCAGGTTGGAGGGGGCGCGGACCGGGGAGCTGTTTTTT.